This TCR beta chain was obtained from a study of blood T cell repertoires in COVID-19. Profiling relied on immunoSEQ multiplex PCR, and the TCRdb table lists in-frame clones only, not all of them. The sample carries some 310,000 clones, under 90% recorded once. From germline, CDR1 is ENHRY and CDR2 SYGVKD. The CDR3 is 16 amino acids. V was cut by 10 bases and J by 2 bases, with 20 bases left in between. The sample comprised PBMCs or T cells enriched from blood (not recorded which). The origin of this receptor is a young woman who had recovered from COVID-19. The chain combines TRBV10-3 with TRBJ2-2, with D maybe TRBD1 (6 bases). The CDR3 sequence: CATDSSGTINTGELFF. The CDR3 DNA reads as TGTGCCACTGATAGTTCCGGGACAATTAACACCGGGGAGCTGTTTTTT.